Below, 5 T cell receptor beta chains from the same sample are listed, as sequenced in a study of T cells in Graves' hyperthyroidism and ophthalmopathy. RNA transcripts yielded amplified TCR beta CDR3 regions. A set of HTBI primers served as the primers for a first-round RT-PCR of the TCR CDR3. TCRdb fed the multiplex PCR reads into MiXCR, producing one record per CDR3 protein. The top ten hold roughly a fifth of the sample, which has about 410,000 distinct CDR3 sequences, roughly 14% seen once. Sample: blood. The receptors here all came from a woman under 40 with Graves' ophthalmopathy.

This clonotype was observed at least ten times. The chain couples TRBV15 to TRBJ1-1; D perhaps matches TRBD1 (6 bases). Trimming pared 1 base from V and 6 bases from J, leaving 15 bases between. The CDR3 runs 15 residues. Germline V gene sequence: CDR1 LNHNV, CDR2 YYDKDF (reference sequence). CDR3 residues: CATSRVTGSFSEAFF. As DNA, the CDR3 is TGTGCCACCAGCAGAGTAACAGGGTCATTCTCTGAAGCTTTCTTT.

In this sample, this clonotype turned up many times. Here the CDR3 DNA reads TGTGCCAGCAGCTTACCGCAGGGGGCGGCAACTAATGAAAAACTGTTTTTT. Encoded protein: CASSLPQGAATNEKLFF. The chain uses TRBV28 and TRBJ1-4, with 8 bases identical to TRBD1. V trimming: 6 bases; J trimming: 0 bases; junction bases outside the gene matches: 9. Germline V CDR1 and CDR2: MDHEN, SYDVKM. CDR3 length: 17 residues.

There are many counts of this clonotype. This chain uses TRBV6-1 with TRBJ2-7; D gene uncertain. V was cut by 7 bases and J by 4 bases, with 17 bases left in between. The CDR3 covers 14 residues. CDR1 is MNHNS and CDR2 is SASEGT in the germline V gene. Here the CDR3 reads CASTDAQRDYEQYF. In DNA form, the CDR3 reads TGTGCCAGCACTGATGCACAAAGGGATTACGAGCAGTACTTC.

Ten or more counts support this clonotype. This chain connects TRBV20-1 to TRBJ2-1; 7 bases match TRBD2. This CDR3 contains 12 residues. CDR1 and CDR2 (germline): DFQATT, SNEGSKA (reference sequence). The trim removed 0 bases at V and 14 bases at J, leaving 7 bases unmatched. CDR3 region: CSAREGGVFEFF. The CDR3 nucleotides are TGCAGTGCTAGAGAGGGGGGGGTCTTTGAGTTCTTC.

This clonotype was seen at least ten times. The rearrangement joins TRBV6-1 to TRBJ1-2, with D possibly matching TRBD1 (6 bases). Germline lookup yields CDR1 MNHNS and CDR2 SASEGT. CDR3 size: 13 residues. The V gene lost 5 bases and the J gene lost 4 bases, with 11 bases spanning the gap. The CDR3 nucleotides read TGTGCCAGCAGTCTAGGACAGATCTATGGCTACACCTTC. Translation: CASSLGQIYGYTF.